These 5 T cell receptor beta chains came from one sample sequenced in a study of blood T cell repertoires in COVID-19 (dated by TCRdb to the early 2020s). The library was built by means of the immunoSEQ multiplex PCR assay. TCRdb re-hosts the immuneACCESS table, in-frame sequences only. Its copies lack some clones; in the studies checked, an unresolved V gene accounts for under half of them, and the cause for the rest is not known. The sample table holds over 95,000 clones, of which approximately 79% were seen once. The ten largest make up 15% to 20% of the sample. Sequencing was carried out using peripheral blood. The receptors shown here come from a woman of 80 years or more with active or convalescent COVID-19.

The rearrangement joins TRBV7-8 to TRBJ1-3; TRBD1 matches at 7 bases. Unmatched junction bases numbered 8, after V lost 4 bases and J lost 5 bases. This CDR3 region has 15 residues. In germline, CDR1 is SGHVS, CDR2 FQNEAQ. CDR3 in DNA: TGTGCCAGCAGCTCGATACAGGGGAGGCGAAACACCATATATTTT. This sequence encodes CASSSIQGRRNTIYF.

This clone was counted a few times. The chain couples TRBV5-4 to TRBJ1-4; D unclear. CDR1 is SGHNT, CDR2 YYREEE, per germline (reference sequence). Between the trimmed V and J ends, which lost 4 bases and 2 bases, there was a span of 9 bases. This CDR3 has 14 amino acids. Written as DNA, the CDR3 is TGTGCCAGCAGCGCCGACAATACTAATGAAAAACTGTTTTTT. Protein product: CASSADNTNEKLFF.

The chain combines TRBV2 with TRBJ2-7; 9 nucleotides line up with TRBD1. Germline CDR1 is SNHLY and CDR2 is FYNNEI. The CDR3 runs to 14 residues. J was trimmed by 3 bases and V by 6 bases; bases with no gene match: 6. CDR3 in amino acids: CASSPDRGDYEQYF. The CDR3 DNA reads as TGTGCCAGCAGCCCGGACAGGGGAGACTACGAGCAGTACTTC.

Only one count was recorded for this clone. This sequence joins TRBV25-1 and TRBJ1-1, with a possible D match to TRBD1 (5 bases). Germline V CDR1 and CDR2: MGHDK, SYGVNS. The CDR3 extends over 13 amino acids. V gave up 9 bases and J gave up 3 bases, with 14 bases separating them. The CDR3 loop reads CASGGREDTEAFF. In nucleotides, the CDR3 is TGTGCCAGTGGGGGAAGGGAGGACACTGAAGCTTTCTTT.

This clone has only a few counts. The chain recombines TRBV10-3 with TRBJ1-6; maybe TRBD1 (6 bases). Deletions cut 11 bases from V and 0 bases from J, with 20 bases between. Per the germline V gene, CDR1 is ENHRY and CDR2 is SYGVKD. This CDR3 comprises 17 residues. The CDR3 nucleotides read TGTGCCCCCGGCCACTACAGGGAGAGCTCCTATAATTCACCCCTCCACTTT. Protein sequence: CAPGHYRESSYNSPLHF.